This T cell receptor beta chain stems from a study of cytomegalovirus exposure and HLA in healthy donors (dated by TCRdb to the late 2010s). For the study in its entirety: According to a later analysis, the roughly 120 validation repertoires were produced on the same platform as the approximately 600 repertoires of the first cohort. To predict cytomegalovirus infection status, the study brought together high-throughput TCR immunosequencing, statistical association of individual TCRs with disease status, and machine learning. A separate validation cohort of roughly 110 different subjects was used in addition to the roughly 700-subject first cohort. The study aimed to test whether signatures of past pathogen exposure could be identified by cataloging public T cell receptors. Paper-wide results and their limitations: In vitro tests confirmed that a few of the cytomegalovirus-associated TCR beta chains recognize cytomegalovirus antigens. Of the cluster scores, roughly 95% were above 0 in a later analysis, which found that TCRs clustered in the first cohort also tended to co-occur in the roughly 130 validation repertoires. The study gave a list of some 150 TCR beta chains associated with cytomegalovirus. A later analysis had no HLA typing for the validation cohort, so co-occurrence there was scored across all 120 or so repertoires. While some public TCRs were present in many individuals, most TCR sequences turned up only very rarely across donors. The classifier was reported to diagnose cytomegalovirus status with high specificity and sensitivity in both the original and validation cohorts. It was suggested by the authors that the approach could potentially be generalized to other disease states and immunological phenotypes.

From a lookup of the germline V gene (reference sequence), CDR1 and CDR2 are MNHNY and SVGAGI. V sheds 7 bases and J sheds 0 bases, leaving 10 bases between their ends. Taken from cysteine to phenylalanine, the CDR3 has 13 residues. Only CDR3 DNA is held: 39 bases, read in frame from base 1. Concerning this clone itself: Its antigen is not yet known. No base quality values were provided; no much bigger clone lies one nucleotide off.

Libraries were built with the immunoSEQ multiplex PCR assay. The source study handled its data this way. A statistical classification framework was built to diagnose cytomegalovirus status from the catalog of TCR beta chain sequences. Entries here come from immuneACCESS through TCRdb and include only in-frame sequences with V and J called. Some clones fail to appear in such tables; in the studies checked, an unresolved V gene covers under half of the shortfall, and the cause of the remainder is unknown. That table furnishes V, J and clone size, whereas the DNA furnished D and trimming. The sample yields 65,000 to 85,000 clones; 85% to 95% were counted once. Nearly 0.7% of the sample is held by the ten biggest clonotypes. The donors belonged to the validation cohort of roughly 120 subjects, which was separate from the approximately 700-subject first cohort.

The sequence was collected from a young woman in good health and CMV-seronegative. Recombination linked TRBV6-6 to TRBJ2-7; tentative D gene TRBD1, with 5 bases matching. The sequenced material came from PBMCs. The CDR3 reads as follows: CASKRQSSYEQYF. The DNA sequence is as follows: TGTGCCAGCAAGAGACAGAGCTCCTACGAGCAGTACTTC.